What follows are 2 T cell receptor beta chains derived from one specimen sequenced in a study of cytomegalovirus exposure and HLA in healthy donors. Use of 60 Vbeta and 13 Jbeta primers characterized the PCR. TCRdb keeps only in-frame clones here, not all; method: immunoSEQ multiplex PCR. The table records tens of thousands of clones, around 10% of them present only once. The sequenced sample consisted of PBMCs. The receptors were sampled from a man in his sixties in good health and CMV-seropositive.

This clone has more than one count but fewer than ten. V is TRBV28 and J is TRBJ1-1; no reliable D call. Germline-derived CDR1 and CDR2 are MDHEN and SYDVKM. V lost 5 bases, J lost 7 bases, and 14 bases lay in between. CDR3 size: 13 residues. CDR3 loop: CASSPPGYGEAFF. The CDR3 DNA follows: TGTGCCAGCAGTCCTCCGGGGTATGGTGAAGCTTTCTTT.

This clone was recorded a few times. The rearrangement links TRBV18 to TRBJ2-5; 11 positions agree with TRBD2. The V segment lost 6 bases and the J segment 2 bases; nucleotides outside the gene matches: 8. Germline CDR1 is KGHSH and CDR2 is LQKENI. There are 16 residues in the CDR3. CDR3 protein: CASSPFWTSGQETQYF. CDR3 DNA: TGTGCCAGCTCTCCTTTTTGGACTAGCGGGCAAGAGACCCAGTACTTC.